This T cell receptor (beta chain) was identified in a study of T cells in Graves' hyperthyroidism and ophthalmopathy. Remarks on this clonotype: Its antigen is as yet unknown.

The V segment lost 5 bases and the J segment 3 bases; nucleotides outside the gene matches: 14. Germline CDR1 is MNHNS and CDR2 is SASEGT. The CDR3 is made up of 17 amino acids. Whole-study results and caveats: The model forecast ophthalmopathy, anticipating it by a median roughly 6.5 months before onset. Blood also showed most of the thyroid clonotypes that were expanded above 0.001.

Amplified TCR beta CDR3 regions derived from RNA transcripts. First-round RT-PCR targeting the TCR CDR3 was performed with the HTBI primer set. TCRdb analysed the multiplex PCR reads with MiXCR anew, one entry per CDR3 protein. Of 500,000 to 600,000 distinct CDR3 sequences detected, nearly 20% appear once; the ten largest clones hold roughly 44%. Patients with ophthalmopathy all had a Clinical Activity Score of at least 3, a NOSPECS grade of at least 4 and duration under 3 months. The sample taken for sequencing was blood. The TCR originated in a man aged 40-49 years with Graves' ophthalmopathy. V gene TRBV6-1 combines with J gene TRBJ1-2; 8 bases align to TRBD1. This CDR3 reads CASSFGTGGFLDYGYTF. CDR3 bases: TGTGCCAGCAGTTTCGGGACAGGAGGGTTTTTGGACTATGGCTACACCTTC.